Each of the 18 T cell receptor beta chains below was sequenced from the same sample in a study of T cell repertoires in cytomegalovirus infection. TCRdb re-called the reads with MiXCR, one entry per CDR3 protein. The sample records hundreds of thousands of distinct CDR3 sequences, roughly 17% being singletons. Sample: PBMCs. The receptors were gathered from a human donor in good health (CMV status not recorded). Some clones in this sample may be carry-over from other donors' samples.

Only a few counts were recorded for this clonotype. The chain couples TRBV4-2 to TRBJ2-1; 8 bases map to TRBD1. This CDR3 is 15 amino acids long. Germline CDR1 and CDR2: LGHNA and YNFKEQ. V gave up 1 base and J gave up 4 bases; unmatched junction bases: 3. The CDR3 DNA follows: TGTGCCAGCAGCCAAGTGACAGGGGAGTACAATGAGCAGTTCTTC. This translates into CASSQVTGEYNEQFF.

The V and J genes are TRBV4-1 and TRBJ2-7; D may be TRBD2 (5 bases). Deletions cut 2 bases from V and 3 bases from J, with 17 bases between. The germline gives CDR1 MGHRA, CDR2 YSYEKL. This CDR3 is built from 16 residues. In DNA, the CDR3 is TGCGCCAGCAGCCAAACCTGGACCGGGAACGGCTACGAGCAGTACTTC. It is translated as CASSQTWTGNGYEQYF.

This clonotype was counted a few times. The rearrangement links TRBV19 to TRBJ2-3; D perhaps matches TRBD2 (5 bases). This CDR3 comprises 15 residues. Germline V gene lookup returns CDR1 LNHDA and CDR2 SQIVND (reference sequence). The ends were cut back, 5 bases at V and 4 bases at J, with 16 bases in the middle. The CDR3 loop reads CASSGRDSTADTQYF. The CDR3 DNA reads TGTGCCAGTAGTGGCCGGGATTCAACGGCAGATACGCAGTATTTT.

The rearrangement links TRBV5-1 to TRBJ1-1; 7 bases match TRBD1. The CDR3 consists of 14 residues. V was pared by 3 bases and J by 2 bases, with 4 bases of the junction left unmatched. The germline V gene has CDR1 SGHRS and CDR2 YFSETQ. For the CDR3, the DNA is TGCGCCAGCAGCTGGCGGGACAGTAACACTGAAGCTTTCTTT. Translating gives CASSWRDSNTEAFF.

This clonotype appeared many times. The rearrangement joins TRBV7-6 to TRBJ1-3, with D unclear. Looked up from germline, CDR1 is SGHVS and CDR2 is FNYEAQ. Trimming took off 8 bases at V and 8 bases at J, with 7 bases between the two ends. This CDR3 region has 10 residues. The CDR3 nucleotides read TGTGCCAGCGGGTGGGACACCATATATTTT. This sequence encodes CASGWDTIYF.

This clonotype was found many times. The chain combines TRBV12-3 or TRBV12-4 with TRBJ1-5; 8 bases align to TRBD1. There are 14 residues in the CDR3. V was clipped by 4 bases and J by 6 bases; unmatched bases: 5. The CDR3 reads CASSSTGGVQPQHF. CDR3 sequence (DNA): TGTGCCAGCAGTTCAACAGGGGGAGTTCAGCCCCAGCATTTT.

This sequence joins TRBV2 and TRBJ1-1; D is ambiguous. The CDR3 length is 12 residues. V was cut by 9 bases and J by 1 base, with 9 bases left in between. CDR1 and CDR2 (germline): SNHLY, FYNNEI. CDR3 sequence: CASWVKNTEAFF. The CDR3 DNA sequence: TGTGCCAGTTGGGTCAAGAACACTGAAGCTTTCTTT.

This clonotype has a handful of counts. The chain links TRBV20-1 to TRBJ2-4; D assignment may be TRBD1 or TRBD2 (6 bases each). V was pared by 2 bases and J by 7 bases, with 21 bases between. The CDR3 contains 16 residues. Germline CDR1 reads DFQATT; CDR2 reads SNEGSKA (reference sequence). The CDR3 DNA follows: TGCAGTGCTAGACCGACAGGAGGCGGGGCTAGGAACATTCAGTACTTC. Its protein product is CSARPTGGGARNIQYF.

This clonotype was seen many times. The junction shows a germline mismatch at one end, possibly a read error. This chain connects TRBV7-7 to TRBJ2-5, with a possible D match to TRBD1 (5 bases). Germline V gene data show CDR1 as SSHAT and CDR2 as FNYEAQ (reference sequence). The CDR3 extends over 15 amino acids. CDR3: CASSLGSNRGETQYF. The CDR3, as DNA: TGTGCTAGCAGCTTAGGCAGCAATAGGGGAGAGACCCAGTACTTC.

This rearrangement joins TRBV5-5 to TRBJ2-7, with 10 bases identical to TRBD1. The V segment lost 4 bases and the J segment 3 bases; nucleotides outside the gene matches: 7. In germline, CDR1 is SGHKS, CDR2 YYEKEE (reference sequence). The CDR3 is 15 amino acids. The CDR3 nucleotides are TGTGCCAGCAGCCAGCCCGGACAGGGGGACTACGAGCAGTACTTC. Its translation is CASSQPGQGDYEQYF.

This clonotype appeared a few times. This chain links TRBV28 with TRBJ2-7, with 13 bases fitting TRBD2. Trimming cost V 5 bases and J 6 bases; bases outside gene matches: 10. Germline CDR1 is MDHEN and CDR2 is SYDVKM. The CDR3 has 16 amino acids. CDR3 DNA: TGTGCCAGCAGTGGGGGCACAGGACTAGCGGGGGCCGAGCAGTACTTC. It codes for CASSGGTGLAGAEQYF.

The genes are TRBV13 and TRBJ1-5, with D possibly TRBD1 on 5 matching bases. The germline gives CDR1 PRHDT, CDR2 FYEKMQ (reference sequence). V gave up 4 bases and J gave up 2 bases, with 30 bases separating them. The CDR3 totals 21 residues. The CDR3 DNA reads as TGTGCCAGCAGCTCGGTGGGGGTCGGTGCGACAGTTATAGGTGGCAATCAGCCCCAGCATTTT. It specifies CASSSVGVGATVIGGNQPQHF.

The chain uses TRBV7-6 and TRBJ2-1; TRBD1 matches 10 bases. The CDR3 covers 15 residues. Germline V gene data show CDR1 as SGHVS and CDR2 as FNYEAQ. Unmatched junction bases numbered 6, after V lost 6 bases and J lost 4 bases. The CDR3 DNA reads TGTGCCAGCAGAAAAGGGACAGGGGCTTACAATGAGCAGTTCTTC. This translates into CASRKGTGAYNEQFF.

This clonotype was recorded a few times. CDR3 loop: CSAKPRPLSDSPLHF. In nucleotides, the CDR3 is TGCAGTGCCAAGCCCAGACCGTTGTCGGATTCACCCCTCCACTTT. This sequence joins TRBV20-1 and TRBJ1-6; D gene uncertain. The germline V gene encodes CDR1 DFQATT and CDR2 SNEGSKA (reference sequence). V lost 6 bases and J 8 bases, leaving 20 bases between the germline ends. The CDR3 covers 15 residues.

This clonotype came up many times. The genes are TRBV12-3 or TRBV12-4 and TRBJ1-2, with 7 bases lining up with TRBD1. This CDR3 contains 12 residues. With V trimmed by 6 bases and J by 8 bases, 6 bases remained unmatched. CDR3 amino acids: CASSHRTGGYTF. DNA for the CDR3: TGTGCCAGCAGCCACCGGACAGGAGGCTACACCTTC.

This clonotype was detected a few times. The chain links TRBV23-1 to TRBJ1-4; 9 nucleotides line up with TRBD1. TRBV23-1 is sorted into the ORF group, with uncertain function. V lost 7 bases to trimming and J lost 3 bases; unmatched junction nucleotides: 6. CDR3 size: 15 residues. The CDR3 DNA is TGCGCCAGCAAACCGGGACAGGGACCTAATGAAAAACTGTTTTTT. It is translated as CASKPGQGPNEKLFF.

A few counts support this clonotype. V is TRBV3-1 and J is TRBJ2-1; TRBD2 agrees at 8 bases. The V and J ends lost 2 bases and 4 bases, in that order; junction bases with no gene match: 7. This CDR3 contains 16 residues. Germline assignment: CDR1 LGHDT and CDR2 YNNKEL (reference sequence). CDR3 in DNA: TGTGCCAGCAGCCAATGGGACGGGGGGGGATACAATGAGCAGTTCTTC. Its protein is CASSQWDGGGYNEQFF.

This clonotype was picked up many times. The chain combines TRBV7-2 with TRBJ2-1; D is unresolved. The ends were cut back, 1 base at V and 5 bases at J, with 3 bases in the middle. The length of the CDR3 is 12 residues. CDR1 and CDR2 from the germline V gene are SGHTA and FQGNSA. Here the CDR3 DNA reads TGTGCCAGCAGCTTAGATGACAATGAGCAGTTCTTC. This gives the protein CASSLDDNEQFF. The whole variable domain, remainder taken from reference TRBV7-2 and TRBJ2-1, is GAGVSQSPSNKVTEKGKDVELRCDPISGHTALYWYRQSLGQGLEFLIYFQGNSAPDKSGLPSDRFSAERTGGSVSTLTIQRTQQEDSAVYLCASSLDDNEQFFGPGTRLTVL.